The TCR beta chain described here comes from a study of blood T cell repertoires in COVID-19. In the study overall: Samples representing acute and convalescent COVID-19 were sourced from the United States, Italy and Spain.

Methods used by the authors: Researchers report that nucleated cell counts were estimated from reference gene primer amplification. TCRdb keeps only in-frame clones here, not all; method: immunoSEQ multiplex PCR. Clone size and V and J calls were adopted from that table, with D and trimming inferred from the DNA. The table has 200,000 to 300,000 clones, about 87% seen once; the top ten hold less than 1.6%. The CDR3 is 17 amino acids. Germline V gene sequence: CDR1 SGHDT, CDR2 YYEEEE. V lost 0 bases and J lost 5; bases outside the gene matches: 12. This chain links TRBV5-6 with TRBJ2-7; 9 bases fit TRBD1. This TCR was recovered from a middle-aged woman who had recovered from COVID-19. Source material: peripheral blood. CDR3 sequence: CASSLALRDRVKDEQYF. The CDR3 DNA reads TGTGCCAGCAGCTTGGCCCTCCGGGACAGGGTCAAGGACGAGCAGTACTTC.